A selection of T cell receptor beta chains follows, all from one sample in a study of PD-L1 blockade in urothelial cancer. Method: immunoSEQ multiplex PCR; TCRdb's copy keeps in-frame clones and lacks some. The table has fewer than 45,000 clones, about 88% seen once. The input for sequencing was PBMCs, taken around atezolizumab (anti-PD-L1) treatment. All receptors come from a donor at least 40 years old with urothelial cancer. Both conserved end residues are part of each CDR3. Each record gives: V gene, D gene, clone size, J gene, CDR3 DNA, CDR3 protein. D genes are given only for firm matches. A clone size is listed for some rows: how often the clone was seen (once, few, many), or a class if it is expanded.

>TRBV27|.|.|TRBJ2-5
TGTGCCAGCAGTCCAATCGGAGGGGGCGAAGAGACCCAGTACTTC
CASSPIGGGEETQYF
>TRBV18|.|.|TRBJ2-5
TGTGCCAGCTCGTTGGACATACAAGAGACCCAGTACTTC
CASSLDIQETQYF
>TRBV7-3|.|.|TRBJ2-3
TGTGCCAGCAGCTTAGGTCCGGGAGTAGGGGCAGATACGCAGTATTTT
CASSLGPGVGADTQYF
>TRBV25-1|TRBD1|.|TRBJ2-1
TGTGCCAGCAGAGACGTCGGGACAGGGGACAATGAGCAGTTCTTC
CASRDVGTGDNEQFF
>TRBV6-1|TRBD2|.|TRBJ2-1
TGTGCCAGCAGAGGTACGGGAGGGAGCTACAATGAGCAGTTCTTC
CASRGTGGSYNEQFF
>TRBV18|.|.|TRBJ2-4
TGTGCCAGCTCACCACCTTCTCCCCAAAACATTCAGTACTTC
CASSPPSPQNIQYF
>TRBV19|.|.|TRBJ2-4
TGTGCCAGTACCGTCGATAGCGGTGGGAGGATTCAGTACTTC
CASTVDSGGRIQYF
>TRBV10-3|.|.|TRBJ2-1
TGTGCCATCAGTGATCACTCCTACAATGAGCAGTTCTTC
CAISDHSYNEQFF
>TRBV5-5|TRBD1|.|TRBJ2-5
TGTGCCAGCAGCCAGGACAGGGGGATGGGAGAGACCCAGTACTTC
CASSQDRGMGETQYF
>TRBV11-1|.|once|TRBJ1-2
TGTGCCAGCAGCTGGGGGACACCACCTGGTGGCTACACCTTC
CASSWGTPPGGYTF
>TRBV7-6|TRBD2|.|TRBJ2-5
TGTGCCAGCAGCCTTTATGTGGCGGGGGGGGGAATGGCCCAGTACTTC
CASSLYVAGGGMAQYF
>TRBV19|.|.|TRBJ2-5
TGTGCCAGTAGTATGGGGCAGGGGTGGGAGACCCAGTACTTC
CASSMGQGWETQYF
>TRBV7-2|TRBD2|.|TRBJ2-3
TGTGCCAGCAGCTCGGGCCTAGCGGGAGGCGGGGATACGCAGTATTTT
CASSSGLAGGGDTQYF
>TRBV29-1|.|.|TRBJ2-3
TGCAGCGCCGCCGGCAGGCTGACAGATACGCAGTATTTT
CSAAGRLTDTQYF
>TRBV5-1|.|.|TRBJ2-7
TGCGCCAGCAGCACCACCCCGACAGGCAACTCCTACGAGCAGTACTTC
CASSTTPTGNSYEQYF
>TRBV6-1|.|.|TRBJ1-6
TGTGCCAGCAGTGAGGGCAACAATTCACCCCTCCACTTT
CASSEGNNSPLHF
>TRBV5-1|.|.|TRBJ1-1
TGCGCCAGCCGCGGGAGGTTGAACACTGAAGCTTTCTTT
CASRGRLNTEAFF